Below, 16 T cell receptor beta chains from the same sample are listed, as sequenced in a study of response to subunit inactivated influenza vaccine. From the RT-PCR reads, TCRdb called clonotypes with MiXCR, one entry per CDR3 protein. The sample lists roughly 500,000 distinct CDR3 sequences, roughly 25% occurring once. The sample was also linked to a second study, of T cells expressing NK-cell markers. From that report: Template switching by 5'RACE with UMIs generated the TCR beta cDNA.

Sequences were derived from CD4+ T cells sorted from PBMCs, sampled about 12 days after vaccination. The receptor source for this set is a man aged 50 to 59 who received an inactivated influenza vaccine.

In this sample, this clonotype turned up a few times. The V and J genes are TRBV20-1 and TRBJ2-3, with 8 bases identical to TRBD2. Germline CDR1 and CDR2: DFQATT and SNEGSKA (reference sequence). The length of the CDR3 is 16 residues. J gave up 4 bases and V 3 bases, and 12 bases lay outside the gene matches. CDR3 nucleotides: TGCAGTGCTAGCCCGACTAGCGCCCGGTGGGCAGATACGCAGTATTTT. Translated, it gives CSASPTSARWADTQYF.

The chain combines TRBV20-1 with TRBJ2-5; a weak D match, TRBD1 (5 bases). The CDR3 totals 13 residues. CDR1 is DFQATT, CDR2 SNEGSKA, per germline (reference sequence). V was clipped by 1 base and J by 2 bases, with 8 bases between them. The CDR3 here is CSARGGKQETQYF. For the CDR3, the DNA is TGCAGTGCTAGAGGGGGCAAACAAGAGACCCAGTACTTC.

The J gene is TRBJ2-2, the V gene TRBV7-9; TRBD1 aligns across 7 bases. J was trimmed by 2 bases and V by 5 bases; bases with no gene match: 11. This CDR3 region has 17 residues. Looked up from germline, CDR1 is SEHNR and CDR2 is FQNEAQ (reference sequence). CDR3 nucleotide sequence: TGTGCCAGCAGCCACAGGGGTCTCTACCTTAACACCGGGGAGCTGTTTTTT. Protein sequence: CASSHRGLYLNTGELFF.

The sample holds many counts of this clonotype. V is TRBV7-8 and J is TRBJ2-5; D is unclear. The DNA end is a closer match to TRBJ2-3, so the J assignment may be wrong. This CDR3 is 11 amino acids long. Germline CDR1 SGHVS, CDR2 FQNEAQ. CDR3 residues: CASSLAQTQYF. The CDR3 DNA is TGTGCCAGCAGCTTAGCCCAAACGCAGTATTTT.

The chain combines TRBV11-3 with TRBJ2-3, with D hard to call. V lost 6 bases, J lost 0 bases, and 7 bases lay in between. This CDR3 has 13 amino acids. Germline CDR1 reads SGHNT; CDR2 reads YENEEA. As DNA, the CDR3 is TGTGCCAGCAGTATCGTCAGCACAGATACGCAGTATTTT. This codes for CASSIVSTDTQYF.

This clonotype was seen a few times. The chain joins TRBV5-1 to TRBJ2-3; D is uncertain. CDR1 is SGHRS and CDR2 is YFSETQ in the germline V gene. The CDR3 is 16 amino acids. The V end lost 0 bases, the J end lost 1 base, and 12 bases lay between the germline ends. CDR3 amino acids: CASSLAEGPGTDTQYF. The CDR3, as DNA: TGCGCCAGCAGCTTGGCGGAAGGGCCTGGCACAGATACGCAGTATTTT.

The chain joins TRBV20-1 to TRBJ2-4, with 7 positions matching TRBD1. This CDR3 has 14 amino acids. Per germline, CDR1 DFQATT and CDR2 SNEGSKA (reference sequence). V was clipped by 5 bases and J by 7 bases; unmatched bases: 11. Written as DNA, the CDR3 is TGCAGTGCTCTCGACAGGGATGGTATCAACATTCAGTACTTC. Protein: CSALDRDGINIQYF.

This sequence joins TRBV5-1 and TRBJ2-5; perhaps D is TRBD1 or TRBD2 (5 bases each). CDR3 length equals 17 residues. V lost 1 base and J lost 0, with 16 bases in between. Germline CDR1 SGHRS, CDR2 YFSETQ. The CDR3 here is CASSLFRELYDQETQYF. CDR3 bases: TGCGCCAGCAGCTTGTTCAGGGAGTTGTATGACCAAGAGACCCAGTACTTC.

CDR3 residues: CASSQGVDLGSDTQYF. The DNA for the CDR3 is TGCGCCAGCAGCCAAGGTGTCGATTTAGGGTCAGATACGCAGTATTTT. The chain couples TRBV4-3 to TRBJ2-3, with D uncertain. The CDR3 sequence is 16 residues long. Per germline, CDR1 LGHNA and CDR2 YSLEER. With 1 base removed from V and 4 bases from J, the gap between germline ends came to 15 bases.

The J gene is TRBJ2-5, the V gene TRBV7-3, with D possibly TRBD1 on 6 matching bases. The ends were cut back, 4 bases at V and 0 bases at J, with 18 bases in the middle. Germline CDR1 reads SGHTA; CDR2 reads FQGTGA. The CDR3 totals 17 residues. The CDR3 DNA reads TGTGCCAGCAGCTCAACTCTTCCCGGGACACACCAAGAGACCCAGTACTTC. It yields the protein CASSSTLPGTHQETQYF.

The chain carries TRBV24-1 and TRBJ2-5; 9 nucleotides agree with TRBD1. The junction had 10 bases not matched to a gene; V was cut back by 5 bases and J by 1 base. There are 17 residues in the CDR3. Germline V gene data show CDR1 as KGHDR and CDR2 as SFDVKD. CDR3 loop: CATSGDREHGPQETQYF. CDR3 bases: TGTGCCACCAGTGGGGACAGGGAACACGGCCCCCAAGAGACCCAGTACTTC.

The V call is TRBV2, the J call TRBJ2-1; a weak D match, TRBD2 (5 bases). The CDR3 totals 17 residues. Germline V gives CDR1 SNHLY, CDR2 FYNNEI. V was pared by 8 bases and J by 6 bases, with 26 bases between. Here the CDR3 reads CASSERLASIYINEQFF. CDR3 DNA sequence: TGTGCCAGCTCCGAGCGGCTAGCCTCAATCTATATCAATGAGCAGTTCTTC.

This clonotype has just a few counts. CDR3 nucleotides: TGTGCCAGCAGCTTAGAACAGGGTGTTGGAGCTTTCTTT. It specifies CASSLEQGVGAFF. The V gene is TRBV7-2, the J gene TRBJ1-1, with D maybe TRBD1 (6 bases). The ends were cut back, 1 base at V and 10 bases at J, with 13 bases in the middle. Germline CDR1 and CDR2: SGHTA and FQGNSA. This CDR3 spans 13 amino acids.

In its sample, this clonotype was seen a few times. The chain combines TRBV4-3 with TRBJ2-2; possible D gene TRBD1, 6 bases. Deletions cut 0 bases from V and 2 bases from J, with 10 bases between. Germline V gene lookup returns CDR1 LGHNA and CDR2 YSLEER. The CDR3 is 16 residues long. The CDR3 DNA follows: TGCGCCAGCAGCCAAGAAGCACAGGGCAACACCGGGGAGCTGTTTTTT. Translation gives CASSQEAQGNTGELFF.

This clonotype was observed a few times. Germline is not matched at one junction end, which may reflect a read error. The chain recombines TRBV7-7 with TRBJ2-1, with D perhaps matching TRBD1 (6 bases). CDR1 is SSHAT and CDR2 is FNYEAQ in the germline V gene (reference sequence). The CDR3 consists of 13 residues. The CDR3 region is CASSSRDTNEQFF. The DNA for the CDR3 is TGTGCTAGCAGCTCCCGGGACACCAATGAGCAGTTCTTC.

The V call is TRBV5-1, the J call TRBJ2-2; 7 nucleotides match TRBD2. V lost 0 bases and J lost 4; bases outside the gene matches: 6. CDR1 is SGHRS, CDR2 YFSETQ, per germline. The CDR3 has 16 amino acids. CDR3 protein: CASSLAYGEGTGELFF. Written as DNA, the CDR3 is TGCGCCAGCAGCTTGGCCTACGGGGAGGGCACCGGGGAGCTGTTTTTT.